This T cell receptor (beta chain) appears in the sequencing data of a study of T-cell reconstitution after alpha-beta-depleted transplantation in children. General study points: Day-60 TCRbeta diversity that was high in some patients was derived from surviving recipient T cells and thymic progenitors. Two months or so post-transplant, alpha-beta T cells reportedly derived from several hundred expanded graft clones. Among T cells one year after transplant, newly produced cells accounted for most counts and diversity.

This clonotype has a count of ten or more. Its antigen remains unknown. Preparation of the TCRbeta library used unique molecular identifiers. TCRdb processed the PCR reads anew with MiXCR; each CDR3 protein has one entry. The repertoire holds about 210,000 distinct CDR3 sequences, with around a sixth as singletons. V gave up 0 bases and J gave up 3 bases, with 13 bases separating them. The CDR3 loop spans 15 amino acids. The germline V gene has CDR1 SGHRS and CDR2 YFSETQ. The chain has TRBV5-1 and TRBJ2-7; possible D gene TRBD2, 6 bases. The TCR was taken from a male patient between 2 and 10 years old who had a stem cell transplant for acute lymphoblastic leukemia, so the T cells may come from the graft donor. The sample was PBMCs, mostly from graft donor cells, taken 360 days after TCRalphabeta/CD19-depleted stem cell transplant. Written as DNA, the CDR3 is TGCGCCAGCAGCTTGGAGGAGGGCTGGGGCTACGAGCAGTACTTC. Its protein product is CASSLEEGWGYEQYF.